This T cell receptor (beta chain) was found in a study of monozygotic twins with inflammatory bowel disease. Overall study findings and caveats: Using the inverse Simpson index, IBD patients had lower TCRbeta diversity than healthy co-twins. Any single strong signal or clonotype tied to IBD lacked support.

The germline gives CDR1 SGHTA, CDR2 FQGNSA. This CDR3 spans 14 amino acids. From its re-call of the 5' RACE reads, TCRdb lists each CDR3 protein once, without DNA. The sample has fewer than 200,000 distinct CDR3 sequences. With regard to this clonotype: Its antigen is unidentified.

The chain couples TRBV7-2 to TRBJ2-1; TCRdb lists TRBD1, though no DNA is available to test this call. This receptor was taken from a human donor with ulcerative colitis or Crohn's disease, or a healthy co-twin of an affected twin (not recorded which). Sample: blood. The CDR3 is CASSLAVRGGEQFF.